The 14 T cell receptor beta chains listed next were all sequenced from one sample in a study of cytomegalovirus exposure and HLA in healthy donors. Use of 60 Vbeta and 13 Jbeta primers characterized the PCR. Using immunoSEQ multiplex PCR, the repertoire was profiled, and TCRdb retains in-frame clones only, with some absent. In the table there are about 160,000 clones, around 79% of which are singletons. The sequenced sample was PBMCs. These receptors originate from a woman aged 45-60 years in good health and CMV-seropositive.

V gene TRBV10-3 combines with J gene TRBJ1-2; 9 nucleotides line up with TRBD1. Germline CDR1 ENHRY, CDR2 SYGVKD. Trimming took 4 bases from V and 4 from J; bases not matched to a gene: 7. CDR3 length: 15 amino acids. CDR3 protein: CAISGEGTGFYGYTF. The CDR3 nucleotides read TGTGCCATCAGTGGTGAGGGGACAGGGTTCTATGGCTACACCTTC.

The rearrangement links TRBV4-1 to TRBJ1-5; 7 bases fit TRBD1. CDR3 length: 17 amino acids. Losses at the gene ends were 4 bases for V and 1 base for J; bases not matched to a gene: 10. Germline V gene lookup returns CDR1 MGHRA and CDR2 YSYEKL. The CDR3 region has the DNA TGCGCCAGCAGCCTGTGGGACAGCCGAATCAGCAATCAGCCCCAGCATTTT. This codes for CASSLWDSRISNQPQHF.

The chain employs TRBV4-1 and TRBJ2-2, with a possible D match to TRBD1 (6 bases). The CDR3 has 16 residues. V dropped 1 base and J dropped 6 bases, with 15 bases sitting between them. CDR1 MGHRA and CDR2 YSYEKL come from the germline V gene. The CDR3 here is CASSQGSGVLSGELFF. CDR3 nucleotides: TGCGCCAGCAGCCAAGGTTCAGGGGTCCTATCCGGGGAGCTGTTTTTT.

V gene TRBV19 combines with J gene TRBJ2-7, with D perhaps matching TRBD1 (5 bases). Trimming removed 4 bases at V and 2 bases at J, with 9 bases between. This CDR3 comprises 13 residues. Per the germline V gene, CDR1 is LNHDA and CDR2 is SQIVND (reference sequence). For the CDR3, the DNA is TGTGCCAGTAGTAGGGCAGGGCCCTACGAGCAGTACTTC. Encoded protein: CASSRAGPYEQYF.

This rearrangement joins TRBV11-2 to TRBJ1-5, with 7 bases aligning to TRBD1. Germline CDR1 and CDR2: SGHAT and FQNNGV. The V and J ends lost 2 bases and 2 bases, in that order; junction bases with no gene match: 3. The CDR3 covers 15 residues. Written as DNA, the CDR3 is TGTGCCAGCAGCTTAACAGGGGAAGGCAATCAGCCCCAGCATTTT. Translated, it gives CASSLTGEGNQPQHF.

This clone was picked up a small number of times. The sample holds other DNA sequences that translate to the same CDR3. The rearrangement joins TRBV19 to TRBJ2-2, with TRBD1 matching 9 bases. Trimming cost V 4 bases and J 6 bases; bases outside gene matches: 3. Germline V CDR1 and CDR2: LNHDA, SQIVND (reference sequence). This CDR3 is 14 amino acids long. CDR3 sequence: CASSKQGASGELFF. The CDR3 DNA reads TGTGCCAGTAGTAAACAGGGGGCGTCCGGGGAGCTGTTTTTT.

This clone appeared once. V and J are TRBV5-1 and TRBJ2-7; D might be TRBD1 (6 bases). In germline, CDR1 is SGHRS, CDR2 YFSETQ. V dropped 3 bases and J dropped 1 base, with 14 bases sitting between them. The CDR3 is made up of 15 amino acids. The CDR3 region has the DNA TGCGCCAGCAGCTCCTCCGGGACATCTTCCTACGAGCAGTACTTC. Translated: CASSSSGTSSYEQYF.

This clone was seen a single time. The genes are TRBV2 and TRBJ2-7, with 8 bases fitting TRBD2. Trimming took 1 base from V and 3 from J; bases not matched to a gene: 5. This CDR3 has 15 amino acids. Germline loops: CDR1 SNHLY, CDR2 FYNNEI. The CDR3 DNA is TGTGCCAGCAGTGAAGGGGTCGGGACTAGCTACGAGCAGTACTTC. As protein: CASSEGVGTSYEQYF.

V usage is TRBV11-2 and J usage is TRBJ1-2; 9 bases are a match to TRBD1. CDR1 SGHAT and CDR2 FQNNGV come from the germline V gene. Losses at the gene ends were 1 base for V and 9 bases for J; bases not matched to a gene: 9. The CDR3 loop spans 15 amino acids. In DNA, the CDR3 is TGTGCCAGCAGCTTAGGTACTGGGACAGGGTATAGCTACACCTTC. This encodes CASSLGTGTGYSYTF.

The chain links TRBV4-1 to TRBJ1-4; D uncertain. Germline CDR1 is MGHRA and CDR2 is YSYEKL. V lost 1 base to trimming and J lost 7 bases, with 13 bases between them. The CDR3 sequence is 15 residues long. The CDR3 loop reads CASSQAGIWVEKLFF. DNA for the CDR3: TGCGCCAGCAGCCAAGCGGGGATTTGGGTTGAAAAACTGTTTTTT.

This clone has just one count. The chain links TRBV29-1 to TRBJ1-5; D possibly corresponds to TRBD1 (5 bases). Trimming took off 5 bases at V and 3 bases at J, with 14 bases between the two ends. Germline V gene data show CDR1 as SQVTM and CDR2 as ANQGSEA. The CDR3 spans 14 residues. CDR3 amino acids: CSVIPGGFNQPQHF. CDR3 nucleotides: TGCAGCGTTATCCCTGGGGGGTTCAATCAGCCCCAGCATTTT.

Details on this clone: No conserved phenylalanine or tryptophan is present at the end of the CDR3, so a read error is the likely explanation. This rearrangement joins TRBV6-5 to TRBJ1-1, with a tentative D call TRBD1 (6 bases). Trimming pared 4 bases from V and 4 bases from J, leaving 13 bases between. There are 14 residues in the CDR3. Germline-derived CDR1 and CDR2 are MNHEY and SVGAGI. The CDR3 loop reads CASSFRGLGTEAFV. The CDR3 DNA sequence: TGTGCCAGCAGTTTCAGGGGTTTGGGCACTGAAGCTTTCGTT.

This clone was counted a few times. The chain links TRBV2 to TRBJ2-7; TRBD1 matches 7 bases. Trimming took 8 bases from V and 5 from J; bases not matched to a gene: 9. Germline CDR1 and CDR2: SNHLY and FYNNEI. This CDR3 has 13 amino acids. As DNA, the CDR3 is TGTGCCAGCTGGGGCAGGGACAGCGACGAGCAGTACTTC. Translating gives CASWGRDSDEQYF.

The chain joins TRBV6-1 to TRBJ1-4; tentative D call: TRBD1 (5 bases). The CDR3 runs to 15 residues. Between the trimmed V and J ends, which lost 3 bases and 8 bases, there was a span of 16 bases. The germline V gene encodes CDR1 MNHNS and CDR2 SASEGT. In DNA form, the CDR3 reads TGTGCCAGCAGTGAGAGTCAGGGCCGTCAGGAAAAACTGTTTTTT. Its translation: CASSESQGRQEKLFF.